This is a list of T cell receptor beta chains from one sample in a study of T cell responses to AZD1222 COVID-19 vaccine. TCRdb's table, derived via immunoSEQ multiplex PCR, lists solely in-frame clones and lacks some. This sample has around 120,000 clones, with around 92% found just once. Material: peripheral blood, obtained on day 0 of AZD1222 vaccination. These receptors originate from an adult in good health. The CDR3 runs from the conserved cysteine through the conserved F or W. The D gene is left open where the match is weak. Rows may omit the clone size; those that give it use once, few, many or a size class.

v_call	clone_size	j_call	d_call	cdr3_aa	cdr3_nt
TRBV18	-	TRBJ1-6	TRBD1	CASSLRLFDRANSSPLHF	TGTGCCAGCTCACTACGCCTATTCGACAGGGCGAATAGTTCACCCCTCCACTTT
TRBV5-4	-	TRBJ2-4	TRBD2	CASSSGGLQNIQYF	TGTGCCAGCAGCTCGGGGGGACTCCAAAACATTCAGTACTTC
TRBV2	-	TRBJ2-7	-	CASSVEQEQYF	TGTGCCAGCAGTGTGGAGCAAGAGCAGTACTTC
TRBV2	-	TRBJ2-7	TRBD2	CASRQTSGGSYEQYF	TGTGCCAGCAGGCAGACTAGCGGGGGCTCCTACGAGCAGTACTTC
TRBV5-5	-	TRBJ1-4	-	CASSLGGTNEKLFF	TGTGCCAGCAGCTTAGGTGGAACTAATGAAAAACTGTTTTTT
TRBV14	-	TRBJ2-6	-	CASSQNGANVLTF	TGTGCCAGCAGCCAAAATGGGGCCAACGTCCTGACTTTC
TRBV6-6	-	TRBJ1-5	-	CASRGRGEGRHF	TGTGCCAGCAGAGGCCGAGGGGAAGGTCGGCATTTT
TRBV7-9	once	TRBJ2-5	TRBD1	CASSFATGVGETQYF	TGTGCCAGCAGCTTCGCCACAGGGGTTGGAGAGACCCAGTACTTC
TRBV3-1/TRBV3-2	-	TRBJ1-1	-	CASSLVRGTEAFF	TGTGCCAGCAGCCTAGTAAGGGGGACCGAAGCTTTCTTT
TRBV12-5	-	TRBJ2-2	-	CASANRGGELFF	TGTGCTAGTGCCAACCGCGGCGGGGAGCTGTTTTTT
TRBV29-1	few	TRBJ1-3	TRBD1	CSVGTEYSGNTIYF	TGCAGCGTCGGGACAGAGTACTCTGGAAACACCATATATTTT
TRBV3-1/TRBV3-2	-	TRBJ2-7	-	CASSQDGGGYEQYF	TGTGCCAGCAGCCAAGACGGAGGGGGATACGAGCAGTACTTC
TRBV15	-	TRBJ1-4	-	CATSRDGVEGEKLFF	TGTGCCACCAGCAGAGACGGGGTCGAGGGTGAAAAACTGTTTTTT
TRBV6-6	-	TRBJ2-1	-	CASSHVRTGTTYNEQFF	TGTGCCAGCAGTCACGTCCGAACAGGGACTACCTACAATGAGCAGTTCTTC
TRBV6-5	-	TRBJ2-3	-	CASRGKVSTDTQYF	TGTGCCAGCAGAGGGAAGGTGAGCACAGATACGCAGTATTTT
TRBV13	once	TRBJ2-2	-	CASSLWDGTNTGELFF	TGTGCCAGCAGCCTATGGGACGGAACCAACACCGGGGAGCTGTTTTTT
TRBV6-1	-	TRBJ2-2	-	CASSEGGHTGELFF	TGTGCCAGCAGTGAAGGGGGCCACACCGGGGAGCTGTTTTTT
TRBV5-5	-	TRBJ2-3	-	CASSRDSDTQYF	TGTGCCAGCAGTCGAGATTCAGATACGCAGTATTTT
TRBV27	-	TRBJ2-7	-	CASSLLVRGITYEQYF	TGTGCCAGCAGTTTACTCGTCCGCGGTATCACCTACGAGCAGTACTTC
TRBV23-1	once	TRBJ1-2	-	CASSPTAGNYGYTF	TGCGCCAGCAGTCCTACTGCCGGTAACTATGGCTACACCTTC
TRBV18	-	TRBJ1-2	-	CASSWDGYGYTF	TGTGCCAGCTCCTGGGACGGCTATGGCTACACCTTC
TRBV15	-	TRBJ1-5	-	CATSRVGTAVEPQHF	TGTGCCACCAGCAGAGTAGGGACCGCCGTTGAGCCCCAGCATTTT
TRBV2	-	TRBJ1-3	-	CASREKAGSGNTIYF	TGTGCCAGCAGGGAAAAAGCGGGCTCTGGAAACACCATATATTTT
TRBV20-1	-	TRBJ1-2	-	CSARVRGGYTF	TGCAGTGCTAGGGTCAGGGGTGGCTACACCTTC
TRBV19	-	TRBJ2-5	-	CASSGGRWTQYF	TGTGCCAGTAGTGGCGGCCGGTGGACCCAGTACTTC
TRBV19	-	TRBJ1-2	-	CASTGVSGYTF	TGTGCCAGTACAGGGGTATCTGGCTACACCTTC
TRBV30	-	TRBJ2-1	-	CAWSSLDGSSYNEQFF	TGTGCCTGGAGTTCTCTGGACGGGAGCTCCTACAATGAGCAGTTCTTC
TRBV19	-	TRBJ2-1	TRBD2	CASSTKTSGRGKQFF	TGTGCCAGTAGTACCAAGACTAGCGGGAGGGGGAAGCAGTTCTTC
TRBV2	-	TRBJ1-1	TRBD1	CASGEGQGIGAFF	TGTGCCAGCGGTGAGGGACAGGGGATCGGAGCTTTCTTT
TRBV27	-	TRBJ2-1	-	CASSLELANNEQFF	TGTGCCAGCAGTTTGGAGCTAGCGAACAATGAGCAGTTCTTC
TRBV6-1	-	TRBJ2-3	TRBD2	CASSVTSGRIARVFTDTQYF	TGTGCCAGCAGTGTGACTAGCGGGAGAATCGCCAGGGTGTTCACAGATACGCAGTATTTT
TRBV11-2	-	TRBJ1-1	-	CASSLGFGNTEAFF	TGTGCCAGCAGCTTGGGTTTTGGGAACACTGAAGCTTTCTTT
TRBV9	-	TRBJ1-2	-	CASSVGVGFGYGYTF	TGTGCCAGCAGCGTAGGGGTAGGGTTTGGCTATGGCTACACCTTC
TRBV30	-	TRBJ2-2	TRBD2	CAWSGKSGRARNTGELFF	TGTGCCTGGAGTGGGAAAAGCGGGAGGGCCAGAAACACCGGGGAGCTGTTTTTT
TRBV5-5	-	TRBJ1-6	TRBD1	CASSLAWQGALPLHF	TGTGCCAGCAGCTTGGCATGGCAGGGGGCGCTTCCCCTCCACTTT
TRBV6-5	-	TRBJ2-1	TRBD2	CASSLTSRNEQFF	TGTGCCAGCAGTTTGACTAGCAGGAATGAGCAGTTCTTC
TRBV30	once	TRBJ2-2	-	CAWSVQGTGELFF	TGTGCCTGGAGTGTTCAGGGCACCGGGGAGCTGTTTTTT
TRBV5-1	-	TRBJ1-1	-	CASSSLTATNTEAFF	TGCGCCAGCAGCTCATTGACAGCCACTAACACTGAAGCTTTCTTT
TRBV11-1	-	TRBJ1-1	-	CASSLALGRVTFF	TGTGCCAGCAGCTTAGCGCTGGGCAGGGTAACTTTCTTT
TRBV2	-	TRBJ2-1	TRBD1	CATLQGGSYNEQFF	TGTGCCACTCTACAGGGGGGATCCTACAATGAGCAGTTCTTC
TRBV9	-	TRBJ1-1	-	CASSLITGNTEAFF	TGTGCCAGCAGTCTCATAACAGGGAACACTGAAGCTTTCTTT
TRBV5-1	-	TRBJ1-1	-	CASSPVDRGWTEAFF	TGCGCCAGCAGCCCGGTGGATCGGGGATGGACTGAAGCTTTCTTT
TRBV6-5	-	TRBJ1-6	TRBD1	CASRQGQTNSPLHF	TGTGCCAGCAGACAGGGACAGACGAATTCACCCCTCCACTTT
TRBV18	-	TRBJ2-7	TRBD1	CASSPRTGRYEQYF	TGTGCCAGCTCCCCACGGACAGGGCGGTACGAGCAGTACTTC